This T cell receptor beta chain was captured by sequencing in a study of T cells in Graves' hyperthyroidism and ophthalmopathy. In its sample, this clonotype was seen many times. Its antigen is not known. J was trimmed by 9 bases and V by 4 bases; bases with no gene match: 10. CDR1 and CDR2 from the germline V gene are DFQATT and SNEGSKA (reference sequence). The CDR3 is 13 amino acids. The authors took PBMCs from 9.5 to 10 ml fresh peripheral blood. Findings and limits, study-wide: From stable hyperthyroidism, ophthalmopathy was separated by a 13 V-J model. Also found in blood were most expanded thyroid clonotypes above 0.001. It was a median around seven months before onset that the model predicted ophthalmopathy.

Amplified regions were TCR beta CDR3 sequences from RNA transcripts. First-round RT-PCR targeting the TCR CDR3 was performed with the HTBI primer set. MiXCR, applied by TCRdb to the multiplex PCR reads, yields one record per CDR3 protein. This sample has fewer than 500,000 distinct CDR3 sequences; about 14% occur once, and the top ten carry around a fifth. The chain joins TRBV20-1 to TRBJ1-2; 8 nucleotides line up with TRBD1. Sequenced: blood. This clonotype was obtained from a young woman with Graves' ophthalmopathy. In DNA, the CDR3 is TGCAGTGCTACGGGACAGGAGGGCTTTAGCTACACCTTC. The encoded protein is CSATGQEGFSYTF.